A single sample gave rise to the 20 T cell receptor beta chains below, sequenced in a study of OX40 agonist ivuxolimab in advanced cancers. TCRdb's table, derived via immunoSEQ multiplex PCR, lists solely in-frame clones and lacks some. The sample carries 75,000 to 95,000 clones, under 95% recorded once. The sample in question was CD4+ or CD8+ T cells sorted from blood, obtained in a trial of the OX40 agonist ivuxolimab. These receptors came from an adult with an advanced solid tumor such as melanoma, head and neck, liver or kidney cancer.

The V and J genes are TRBV29-1 and TRBJ2-7; 9 nucleotides agree with TRBD1. This CDR3 comprises 12 residues. The V and J ends lost 4 bases and 6 bases, in that order; junction bases with no gene match: 4. Per the germline V gene, CDR1 is SQVTM and CDR2 is ANQGSEA. In DNA, the CDR3 is TGCAGCGTTGGAAGACAGGGGGGCGAGCAGTACTTC. It is translated as CSVGRQGGEQYF.

This rearrangement joins TRBV18 to TRBJ1-2; possible D gene TRBD1, 5 bases. Germline values: CDR1 KGHSH, CDR2 LQKENI. Trimming left V 2 bases short and J 3 bases short, with 10 bases between. The CDR3 loop spans 14 amino acids. The CDR3 sequence: CASSPEQAHYGYTF. CDR3 nucleotide sequence: TGTGCCAGCTCACCAGAACAGGCCCACTATGGCTACACCTTC. Filled out from reference TRBV18 and TRBJ1-2, the complete variable domain reads NAGVMQNPRHLVRRRGQEARLRCSPMKGHSHVYWYRQLPEEGLKFMVYLQKENIIDESGMPKERFSAEFPKEGPSILRIQQVVRGDSAAYFCASSPEQAHYGYTFGSGTRLTVV.

On this clone itself: Within the sample, other DNA sequences also encode this same CDR3. The chain employs TRBV11-2 and TRBJ2-1, with D maybe TRBD1 (5 bases). This CDR3 is 13 amino acids long. V was cut by 0 bases and J by 7 bases, with 7 bases left in between. CDR1 is SGHAT and CDR2 is FQNNGV in the germline V gene. CDR3 in DNA: TGTGCCAGCAGCTTAGACAGGGCAAATGAGCAGTTCTTC. Protein: CASSLDRANEQFF. The full variable domain, completed using reference TRBV11-2 and TRBJ2-1, is EAGVAQSPRYKIIEKRQSVAFWCNPISGHATLYWYQQILGQGPKLLIQFQNNGVVDDSQLPKDRFSAERLKGVDSTLKIQPAKLEDSAVYLCASSLDRANEQFFGPGTRLTVL.

V is TRBV30 and J is TRBJ2-5; 7 nucleotides agree with TRBD1. The CDR3 spans 15 residues. CDR1 and CDR2 from the germline V gene are GTSNPN and SVGIG (reference sequence). The ends lost 0 bases at V and 5 bases at J; junction bases unmatched: 9. The CDR3 loop reads CAWSVTGSQSETQYF. The CDR3, as DNA: TGTGCCTGGAGTGTGACAGGGAGTCAATCGGAGACCCAGTACTTC.

The chain combines TRBV7-3 with TRBJ2-7; 10 bases line up with TRBD1. CDR1 and CDR2 from the germline V gene are SGHTA and FQGTGA. The CDR3 consists of 16 residues. With 5 bases clipped from V and 3 bases from J, the junction kept 10 bases outside the gene matches. CDR3 residues: CASSVSSGTGVYEQYF. DNA of the CDR3: TGTGCCAGCAGCGTATCCTCCGGGACAGGGGTCTACGAGCAGTACTTC.

This chain joins TRBV6-5 and TRBJ2-1; 8 nucleotides line up with TRBD1. Germline V gene sequence: CDR1 MNHEY, CDR2 SVGAGI. Trimming removed 0 bases from V and 7 bases from J; junction bases left unmatched: 8. The CDR3 is 16 residues long. CDR3 region: CASSYSHGQGGNEQFF. The CDR3 coding sequence is TGTGCCAGCAGTTACTCTCATGGACAGGGTGGGAATGAGCAGTTCTTC.

The gene calls are TRBV5-1 and TRBJ2-2, with 9 positions matching TRBD1. Germline values: CDR1 SGHRS, CDR2 YFSETQ. The CDR3 covers 15 residues. Trimming removed 3 bases from V and 5 bases from J; junction bases left unmatched: 5. For the CDR3, the DNA is TGCGCCAGCAGCTCCGGGACAGGGCAAACCGGGGAGCTGTTTTTT. This sequence encodes CASSSGTGQTGELFF. Looking up the rest from reference TRBV5-1 and TRBJ2-2 gives the full variable domain: KAGVTQTPRYLIKTRGQQVTLSCSPISGHRSVSWYQQTPGQGLQFLFEYFSETQRNKGNFPGRFSGRQFSNSRSEMNVSTLELGDSALYLCASSSGTGQTGELFFGEGSRLTVL.

This clone has only one observation. The chain combines TRBV7-9 with TRBJ1-5; perhaps TRBD1 as D (6 bases). Per germline, CDR1 SEHNR and CDR2 FQNEAQ (reference sequence). The ends were cut back, 1 base at V and 2 bases at J, with 18 bases in the middle. This CDR3 region has 18 residues. The chain's CDR3 is CASSLVKGGSWGNQPQHF. The CDR3 DNA follows: TGTGCCAGCAGCTTAGTAAAGGGGGGTTCTTGGGGCAATCAGCCCCAGCATTTT.

DNA for the CDR3: TGTGCCAGCAGCCAATCGACAAATGATCCTTTTGAGCAGTTCTTC. Amino acids: CASSQSTNDPFEQFF. The J gene is TRBJ2-1, the V gene TRBV11-2; D not certain. Germline V CDR1 and CDR2: SGHAT, FQNNGV. CDR3 size: 15 residues. V was trimmed by 5 bases and J by 9 bases, leaving 20 bases between them.

The V and J genes are TRBV6-5 and TRBJ2-3, with D hard to call. The CDR3 contains 13 residues. The ends were cut back, 5 bases at V and 11 bases at J, with 17 bases in the middle. Germline assignment: CDR1 MNHEY and CDR2 SVGAGI. The CDR3 here is CASSDIYRPGQYF. The CDR3 nucleotides are TGTGCCAGCAGTGACATTTACCGCCCCGGGCAGTATTTT.

The genes are TRBV29-1 and TRBJ2-5; 8 bases match TRBD2. The CDR3 is made up of 15 amino acids. CDR1 SQVTM and CDR2 ANQGSEA come from the germline V gene. V trimming: 0 bases; J trimming: 3 bases; junction bases outside the gene matches: 6. The CDR3 DNA sequence: TGCAGCGTTGAAGATCCCTACGGGGGGGAAGAGACCCAGTACTTC. Translating it yields CSVEDPYGGEETQYF.

The chain uses TRBV21-1 and TRBJ1-4. TRBV21-1 is an annotated pseudogene. The CDR3 is made up of 10 amino acids. The DNA for the CDR3 is TGTGCCAGTCGGGGGGAGGCGCTGTTTTTT. It encodes CASRGEALFF.

This clone was recorded once. The chain combines TRBV30 with TRBJ2-5; D perhaps matches TRBD1 (5 bases). Trimming left V 2 bases short and J 1 base short, with 8 bases between. CDR3 length equals 13 residues. Germline lookup yields CDR1 GTSNPN and CDR2 SVGIG (reference sequence). The CDR3 coding sequence is TGTGCCTGGAGTCTAGGGGCCCAAGAGACCCAGTACTTC. Translating gives CAWSLGAQETQYF.

The V call is TRBV2, the J call TRBJ2-7, with TRBD2 identical over 8 bases. Germline CDR1 SNHLY, CDR2 FYNNEI. The CDR3 is 14 residues long. The J segment lost 2 bases and the V segment lost 2 bases, leaving 2 bases of the junction unmatched. The CDR3 DNA reads TGTGCCAGCAGTGAAACTAGCGGACCCTACGAGCAGTACTTC. Encoded protein: CASSETSGPYEQYF. Full variable domain (remainder filled in from reference TRBV2 and TRBJ2-7): EPEVTQTPSHQVTQMGQEVILRCVPISNHLYFYWYRQILGQKVEFLVSFYNNEISEKSEIFDDQFSVERPDGSNFTLKIRSTKLEDSAMYFCASSETSGPYEQYFGPGTRLTVT.

The rearrangement links TRBV7-2 to TRBJ1-5; weak D call: TRBD1 (6 bases). The CDR3 extends over 14 amino acids. V was shortened by 4 bases and J by 5 bases, with 12 bases between the two germline ends. CDR1 is SGHTA, CDR2 FQGNSA, per germline. Here the CDR3 reads CASSSQGKDQPQHF. The DNA of the CDR3 is TGTGCCAGCAGCTCACAGGGTAAGGATCAGCCCCAGCATTTT.

This sequence joins TRBV19 and TRBJ1-5; D gene ambiguous. Trimming took off 0 bases at V and 2 bases at J, with 8 bases between the two ends. The CDR3 length is 15 residues. Germline-derived CDR1 and CDR2 are LNHDA and SQIVND (reference sequence). CDR3 sequence: CASSIDTRGNQPQHF. The CDR3 DNA reads TGTGCCAGTAGTATAGATACACGGGGCAATCAGCCCCAGCATTTT.

The chain's CDR3 is CASSFGQDYNEQFF. CDR3 sequence (DNA): TGTGCCAGCAGCTTCGGACAGGACTACAATGAGCAGTTCTTC. The gene calls are TRBV5-4 and TRBJ2-1; TRBD1 matches at 7 bases. This CDR3 is 14 amino acids long. Germline CDR1 is SGHNT and CDR2 is YYREEE (reference sequence). J gave up 3 bases and V 2 bases, and 2 bases lay outside the gene matches.

On this clone: The junction differs from germline at one of its ends, possibly a read error. The chain joins TRBV27 to TRBJ2-2; TRBD2 might be the D (5 bases). Germline CDR1 and CDR2: MNHEY and SMNVEV (reference sequence). The CDR3 has 16 residues. CDR3 DNA: TGTGCCAGCAGTTTAGCGGAACTTAAAGAACACCGGGGAGCTGTTTTT. It translates to CASSLAELKEHRGAVF.

The chain employs TRBV7-2 and TRBJ2-3; 8 positions match TRBD2. The V gene end was trimmed by 5 bases and the J gene end by 5 bases; junction bases not matched to a gene: 21. The CDR3 consists of 19 residues. Germline CDR1 and CDR2: SGHTA and FQGNSA. This CDR3 is CASSPSSGAGGRRGDTQYF. CDR3 nucleotide sequence: TGTGCCAGCAGCCCTTCCTCCGGCGCGGGGGGCCGTCGAGGAGATACGCAGTATTTT.

This chain joins TRBV6-1 and TRBJ2-5, with 12 positions matching TRBD2. V was pared by 4 bases and J by 1 base, with 1 base of the junction left unmatched. The germline gives CDR1 MNHNS, CDR2 SASEGT. The CDR3 spans 15 residues. CDR3 amino acids: CASSASGGAQETQYF. The CDR3 bases are TGTGCCAGCAGTGCTAGCGGGGGGGCCCAAGAGACCCAGTACTTC.